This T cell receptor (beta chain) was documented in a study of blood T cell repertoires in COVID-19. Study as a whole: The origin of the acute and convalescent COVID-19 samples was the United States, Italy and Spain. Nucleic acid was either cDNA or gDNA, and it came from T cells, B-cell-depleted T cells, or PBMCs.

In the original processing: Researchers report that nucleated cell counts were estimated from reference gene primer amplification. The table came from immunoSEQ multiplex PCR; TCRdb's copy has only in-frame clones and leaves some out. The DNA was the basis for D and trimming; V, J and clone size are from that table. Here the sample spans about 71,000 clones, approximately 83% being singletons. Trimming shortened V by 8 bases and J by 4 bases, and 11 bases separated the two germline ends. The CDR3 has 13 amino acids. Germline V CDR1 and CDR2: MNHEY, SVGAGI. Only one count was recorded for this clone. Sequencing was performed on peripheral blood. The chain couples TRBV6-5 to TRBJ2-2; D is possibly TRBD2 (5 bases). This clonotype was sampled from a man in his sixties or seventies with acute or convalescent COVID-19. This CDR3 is CASPLRGTGELFF. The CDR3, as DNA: TGTGCCAGCCCCCTCCGGGGCACCGGGGAGCTGTTTTTT.